This TCR beta chain was profiled in a study of shared clonotypes between healthy human individuals. The germline gives CDR1 LNHDA, CDR2 SQIVND (reference sequence). The CDR3 is 13 residues long. V dropped 4 bases and J dropped 7; count of bases not matched to a gene: 4. At the deep level, the assay was run. Replicate PCRs run on sorted subsets employed approximately 0.2 ug DNA, 25,000 to 35,000 T cell genomes. Authors' methods: Quality scores were absent from the junction-only immunoSEQ sequences, so filtering differed. Generated by immunoSEQ multiplex PCR, the TCRdb table keeps only in-frame clones and is missing some. V and J calls and clone size follow that table, whereas D and trimming were derived from the DNA. The sample includes some 680,000 clones, roughly 72% of them seen just once. Concerning this clone: What it recognizes is unknown.

Findings and limits, study-wide: It was the non-shared clonotypes that had lower generation probabilities than clonotypes shared by all four donors.

The sequence derives from a woman in her 30s in good health. Sequencing was done on a sample of memory CD4+ T cells sorted from blood. Stated subset: CD45RA-negative fraction. V and J are TRBV19 and TRBJ1-5, with 7 positions matching TRBD1. The CDR3 is CASSRQGDQPQHF. DNA for the CDR3: TGTGCCAGTAGTAGACAGGGCGACCAGCCCCAGCATTTT. The variable domain in full, completed from reference TRBV19 and TRBJ1-5, reads DGGITQSPKYLFRKEGQNVTLSCEQNLNHDAMYWYRQDPGQGLRLIYYSQIVNDFQKGDIAEGYSVSREKKESFPLTVTSAQKNPTAFYLCASSRQGDQPQHFGDGTRLSIL.